The rows below give T cell receptor beta chains drawn from one sample of a study of blood T cell repertoires in COVID-19. Here immunoSEQ multiplex PCR was the method, and the copy in TCRdb shows in-frame clones only, minus some. Of 97,000 or so clones listed, 82% are singletons. Sequencing used peripheral blood. The receptors stem from a man between 65 and 85 years old with active or convalescent COVID-19. Both conserved end residues are part of each CDR3. The D gene is left open where the match is weak. The size entry is marked missing in some rows and otherwise reads once, few, many or a size class.

>once|TRBJ2-3|TRBV18|NA
CASSPPADTQYF
TGTGCCAGCTCCCCTCCTGCAGATACGCAGTATTTT
>many|TRBJ2-5|TRBV7-9|NA
CASSLKGEIAPQETQYF
TGTGCCAGCAGCTTAAAAGGAGAGATAGCGCCACAAGAGACCCAGTACTTC
>NA|TRBJ1-6|TRBV21-1|NA
CASILHRANSPLHF
TGTGCCAGCATCCTACACAGGGCAAATTCACCCCTCCACTTT
>once|TRBJ2-5|TRBV2|TRBD2
CASSSWTSGETQYF
TGTGCCAGCAGTTCTTGGACTAGCGGAGAGACCCAGTACTTC
>once|TRBJ1-2|TRBV7-2|NA
CASSRTPGDGYTF
TGTGCCAGCAGTAGAACTCCCGGTGATGGCTACACCTTC
>NA|TRBJ2-7|TRBV19|NA
CASSNRGAISYEQYF
TGTGCCAGTAGTAACCGGGGGGCGATTTCCTACGAGCAGTACTTC
>NA|TRBJ1-1|TRBV5-4|TRBD1
CASSVRQGPVEAFF
TGTGCCAGCAGCGTTCGACAGGGTCCGGTTGAAGCTTTCTTT
>NA|TRBJ1-2|TRBV28|TRBD1
CASSFWTGGYTF
TGTGCCAGCAGTTTCTGGACAGGTGGCTACACCTTC
>few|TRBJ1-1|TRBV10-2|NA
CASNHQGNTEAFF
TGCGCCAGCAACCACCAGGGAAACACTGAAGCTTTCTTT
>once|TRBJ1-5|TRBV18|NA
CASSPGSGGPQPQHF
TGTGCCAGCTCACCAGGGTCGGGGGGGCCTCAGCCCCAGCATTTT
>NA|TRBJ2-7|TRBV19|NA
CASSFTRAHEQYF
TGTGCCAGTAGTTTCACCCGCGCCCACGAGCAGTACTTC
>NA|TRBJ1-5|TRBV14|NA
CASSQAGYSNQPQHF
TGTGCCAGCAGCCAAGCGGGGTATAGCAATCAGCCCCAGCATTTT
>NA|TRBJ2-4|TRBV19|NA
CASSIGRAAQYF
TGTGCCAGTAGTATAGGCAGGGCCGCCCAGTACTTC
>NA|TRBJ2-3|TRBV29-1|TRBD1
CSVRSQGAGPQYF
TGCAGCGTTCGATCTCAGGGGGCCGGACCGCAGTATTTT
>NA|TRBJ1-2|TRBV18|NA
CASFPPGGGYTF
TGTGCCAGCTTCCCGCCAGGTGGGGGCTACACCTTC
>NA|TRBJ1-2|TRBV7-6|NA
CASSLGGNYGYTF
TGTGCCAGCAGCTTGGGGGGAAACTATGGCTACACCTTC
>once|TRBJ2-5|TRBV11-3|TRBD2
CASRLGLAEGETQYF
TGTGCCAGCAGACTAGGTCTAGCGGAGGGGGAGACCCAGTACTTC
>NA|TRBJ2-2|TRBV3-1/TRBV3-2|TRBD1
CASSQEEGRGYTGELFF
TGTGCCAGCAGCCAAGAAGAAGGCAGGGGGTACACCGGGGAGCTGTTTTTT
>NA|TRBJ2-7|TRBV19|NA
CASSKDLGVYEQYF
TGTGCCAGTAGTAAGGACCTAGGGGTATACGAGCAGTACTTC
>NA|TRBJ2-6|TRBV18|TRBD1
CASSPGTGGTTGANVLTF
TGTGCCAGCTCACCGGGGACAGGGGGCACGACTGGGGCCAACGTCCTGACTTTC
>NA|TRBJ1-1|TRBV11-1|NA
CASSFGQNTEAFF
TGTGCCAGCAGCTTTGGACAGAACACTGAAGCTTTCTTT
>NA|TRBJ2-7|TRBV3-1/TRBV3-2|TRBD1
CASSQGWQGAEQYF
TGTGCCAGCAGCCAAGGGTGGCAGGGGGCCGAGCAGTACTTC
>NA|TRBJ2-1|TRBV3-1/TRBV3-2|TRBD2
CASTQDGTSGDDEQFF
TGTGCCAGCACCCAAGATGGGACTAGCGGTGACGATGAGCAGTTCTTC
>few|TRBJ2-5|TRBV18|TRBD1
CASSLTGTETQYF
TGTGCCAGCTCTTTGACAGGGACGGAGACCCAGTACTTC
>NA|TRBJ2-1|TRBV5-1|TRBD1
CASSLGGQNYNEQFF
TGCGCCAGCAGCTTGGGGGGACAGAACTACAATGAGCAGTTCTTC
>NA|TRBJ2-1|TRBV10-2|NA
CASGGGGVGYNEQFF
TGCGCCAGCGGTGGCGGTGGTGTGGGCTACAATGAGCAGTTCTTC
>NA|TRBJ2-3|TRBV5-1|NA
CASSASGQVTDTQYF
TGCGCCAGCAGCGCCTCGGGACAAGTCACAGATACGCAGTATTTT
>few|TRBJ1-6|TRBV18|TRBD1
CASSLGQGNLRALHF
TGTGCCAGCTCCCTAGGACAGGGCAACCTTCGGGCCCTCCACTTT
>NA|TRBJ2-1|TRBV30|NA
CAWREGGTGQQFF
TGTGCCTGGAGAGAAGGGGGTACCGGTCAGCAGTTCTTC
>NA|TRBJ2-1|TRBV27|NA
CASSNRFTYDEQFF
TGTGCCAGCAGTAACAGGTTTACGTACGATGAGCAGTTCTTC
>NA|TRBJ1-2|TRBV2|NA
CASRAGFDGYTF
TGTGCCAGCAGGGCAGGGTTCGATGGCTACACCTTC
>NA|TRBJ2-2|TRBV30|NA
CAWSRGGGELFF
TGTGCCTGGAGTCGAGGGGGAGGGGAGCTGTTTTTT
>NA|TRBJ1-5|TRBV7-2|NA
CASSLAGGENQPQHF
TGTGCCAGCAGCTTAGCGGGGGGGGAAAATCAGCCCCAGCATTTT
>NA|TRBJ1-6|TRBV29-1|NA
CSARVGSVDSPLHF
TGCAGCGCCAGGGTTGGGTCTGTGGATTCACCCCTCCACTTT
>NA|TRBJ1-1|TRBV5-4|NA
CASSPHSSGTEAFF
TGTGCCAGCAGCCCCCATAGTTCAGGCACTGAAGCTTTCTTT
>NA|TRBJ1-2|TRBV12-3/TRBV12-4|NA
CASRLDYGYTF
TGTGCCAGCAGACTAGACTATGGCTACACCTTC
>few|TRBJ2-2|TRBV4-2|TRBD2
CASSQASGVGTGELFF
TGTGCCAGCAGCCAAGCTAGCGGGGTTGGCACCGGGGAGCTGTTTTTT
>NA|TRBJ2-7|TRBV6-5|NA
CASNGLSGEQYF
TGTGCCAGCAACGGCCTTTCCGGGGAGCAGTACTTC
>NA|TRBJ2-3|TRBV10-2|NA
CATKLQGLDTDTQYF
TGCGCCACTAAATTACAGGGTTTGGACACAGATACGCAGTATTTT
>NA|TRBJ2-2|TRBV5-6|NA
CASSLKGPGTGELFF
TGTGCCAGCAGCTTGAAGGGGCCGGGCACCGGGGAGCTGTTTTTT
>few|TRBJ2-5|TRBV29-1|NA
CSVIQGFLETQYF
TGCAGCGTTATCCAGGGGTTCTTAGAGACCCAGTACTTC
>few|TRBJ1-6|TRBV5-4|NA
CASRRDPTSPPLHF
TGTGCCAGCAGGCGGGACCCCACCTCCCCACCCCTCCACTTT
>NA|TRBJ2-2|TRBV3-1/TRBV3-2|TRBD1
CASSPHRGIDTGELFF
TGTGCCAGCAGCCCCCACAGGGGGATTGACACCGGGGAGCTGTTTTTT